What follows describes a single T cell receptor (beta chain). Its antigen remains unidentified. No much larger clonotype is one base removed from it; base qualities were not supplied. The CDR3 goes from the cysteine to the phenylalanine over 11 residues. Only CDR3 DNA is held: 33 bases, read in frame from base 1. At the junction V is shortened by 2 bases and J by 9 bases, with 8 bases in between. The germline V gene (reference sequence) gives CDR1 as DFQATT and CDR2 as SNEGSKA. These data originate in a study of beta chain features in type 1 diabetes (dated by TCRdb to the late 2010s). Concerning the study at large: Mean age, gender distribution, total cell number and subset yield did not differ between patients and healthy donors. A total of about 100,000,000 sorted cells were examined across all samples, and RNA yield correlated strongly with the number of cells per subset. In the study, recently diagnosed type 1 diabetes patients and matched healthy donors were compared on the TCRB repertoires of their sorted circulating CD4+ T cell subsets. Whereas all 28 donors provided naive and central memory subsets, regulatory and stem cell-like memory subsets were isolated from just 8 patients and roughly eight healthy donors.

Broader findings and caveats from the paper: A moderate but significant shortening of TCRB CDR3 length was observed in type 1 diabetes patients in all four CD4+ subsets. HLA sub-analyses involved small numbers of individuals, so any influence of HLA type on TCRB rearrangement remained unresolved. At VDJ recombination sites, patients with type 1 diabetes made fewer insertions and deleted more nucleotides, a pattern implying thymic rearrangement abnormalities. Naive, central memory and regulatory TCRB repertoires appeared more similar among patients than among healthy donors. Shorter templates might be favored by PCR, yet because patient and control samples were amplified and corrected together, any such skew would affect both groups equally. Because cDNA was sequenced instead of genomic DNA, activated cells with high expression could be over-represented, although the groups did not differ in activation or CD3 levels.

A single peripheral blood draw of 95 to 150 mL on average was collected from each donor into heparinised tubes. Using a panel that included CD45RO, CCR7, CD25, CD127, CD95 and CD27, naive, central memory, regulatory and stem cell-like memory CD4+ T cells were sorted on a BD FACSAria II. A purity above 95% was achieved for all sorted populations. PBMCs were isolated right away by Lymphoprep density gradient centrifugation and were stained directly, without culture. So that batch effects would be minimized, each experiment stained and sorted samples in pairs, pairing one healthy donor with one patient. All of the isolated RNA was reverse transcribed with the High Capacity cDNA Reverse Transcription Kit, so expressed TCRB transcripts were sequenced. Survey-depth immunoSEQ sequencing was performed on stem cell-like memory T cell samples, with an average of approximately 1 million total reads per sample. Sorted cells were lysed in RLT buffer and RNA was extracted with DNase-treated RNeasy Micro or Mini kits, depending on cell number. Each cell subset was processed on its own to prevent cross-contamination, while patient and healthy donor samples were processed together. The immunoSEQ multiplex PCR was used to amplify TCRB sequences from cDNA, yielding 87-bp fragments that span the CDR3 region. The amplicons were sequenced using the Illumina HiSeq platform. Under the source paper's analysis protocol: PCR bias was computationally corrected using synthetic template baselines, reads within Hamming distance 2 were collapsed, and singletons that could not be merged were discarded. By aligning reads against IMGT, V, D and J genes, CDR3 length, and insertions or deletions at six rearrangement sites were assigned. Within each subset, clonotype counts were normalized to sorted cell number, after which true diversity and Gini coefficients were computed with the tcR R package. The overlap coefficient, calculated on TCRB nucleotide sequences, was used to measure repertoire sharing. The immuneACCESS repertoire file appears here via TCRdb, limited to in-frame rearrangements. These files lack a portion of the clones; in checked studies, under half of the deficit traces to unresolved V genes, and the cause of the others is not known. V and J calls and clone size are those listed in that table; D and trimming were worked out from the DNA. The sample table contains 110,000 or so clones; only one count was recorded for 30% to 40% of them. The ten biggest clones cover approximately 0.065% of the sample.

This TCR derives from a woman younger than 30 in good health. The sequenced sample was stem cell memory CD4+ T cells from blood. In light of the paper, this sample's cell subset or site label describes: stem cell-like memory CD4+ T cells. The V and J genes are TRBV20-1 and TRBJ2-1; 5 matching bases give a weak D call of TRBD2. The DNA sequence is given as TGCAGTGCTAGACGAGGGTTTGAGCAGTTCTTC. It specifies CSARRGFEQFF.